Each of the 18 T cell receptor beta chains below was sequenced from the same sample in a study of T-cell memory formation after mild COVID-19. One entry per CDR3 protein results from TCRdb running MiXCR on the 5' RACE reads. The sample includes roughly 500,000 distinct CDR3 sequences, roughly 20% of them seen just once. The sequenced sample consisted of PBMCs or a T cell subset sorted from them (not recorded which). These receptors were obtained from an adult woman who had mild COVID-19 (a few samples of this study predate the infection). Cell type and time point are not known.

The rearrangement uses TRBV7-2 and TRBJ2-1; D is unclear. The germline V gene encodes CDR1 SGHTA and CDR2 FQGNSA. Trimming removed 1 base at V and 6 bases at J, with 10 bases between. The CDR3 has 14 amino acids. DNA of the CDR3: TGTGCCAGCAGCTTAGGCTTCGGTCTCAATGAGCAGTTCTTC. This codes for CASSLGFGLNEQFF.

V is TRBV25-1 and J is TRBJ2-1; a possible D gene is TRBD1 (6 bases). Deletions cut 2 bases from V and 2 bases from J, with 10 bases between. Germline V gives CDR1 MGHDK, CDR2 SYGVNS. This CDR3 is 15 amino acids long. CDR3: CASSEEGVPYNEQFF. CDR3 in DNA: TGTGCCAGCAGTGAAGAGGGGGTTCCCTACAATGAGCAGTTCTTC.

Only a few counts were recorded for this clonotype. This chain joins TRBV5-6 and TRBJ2-1, with 13 bases matching TRBD2. Trimming at V came to 4 bases and at J to 8 bases, leaving 6 bases not matched to a gene. The CDR3 consists of 15 residues. Germline V gives CDR1 SGHDT, CDR2 YYEEEE. The CDR3 protein is CASSPGTSGAYEQFF. The CDR3 region has the DNA TGTGCCAGCAGCCCCGGGACTAGCGGGGCATATGAGCAGTTCTTC.

Only a few counts were recorded for this clonotype. V is TRBV6-5 and J is TRBJ1-1; D perhaps matches TRBD1 (6 bases). Germline CDR1 reads MNHEY; CDR2 reads SVGAGI. Trimming removed 7 bases from V and 3 bases from J, with 12 bases in between. The CDR3 covers 13 residues. The CDR3 here is CASMSTGDTEAFF. In DNA, the CDR3 is TGTGCCAGCATGTCGACAGGAGACACTGAAGCTTTCTTT.

V gene TRBV9 combines with J gene TRBJ2-1; 9 positions agree with TRBD2. CDR3 size: 13 residues. CDR1 SGDLS and CDR2 YYNGEE come from the germline V gene. J gave up 15 bases and V 0 bases, and 7 bases lay outside the gene matches. The CDR3, as DNA: TGTGCCAGCAGCGTAGGAACCAGCGGGAGGTCGTTCTTC. Amino acids: CASSVGTSGRSFF.

This clonotype was seen only a few times. The chain employs TRBV18 and TRBJ1-5; TRBD1 matches at 10 bases. The V gene end was trimmed by 4 bases and the J gene end by 1 base; junction bases not matched to a gene: 4. The V gene's germline CDR1 is KGHSH and CDR2 LQKENI. This CDR3 is 16 amino acids long. In DNA form, the CDR3 reads TGTGCCAGCTCACGATTGGGACAGGGGAGCAATCAGCCCCAGCATTTT. It yields the protein CASSRLGQGSNQPQHF.

The chain uses TRBV19 and TRBJ2-7; D unresolved. Germline V gene sequence: CDR1 LNHDA, CDR2 SQIVND (reference sequence). Trimming stripped 10 bases from V and 5 bases from J, with 12 bases between. There are 11 residues in the CDR3. DNA for the CDR3: TGTGCCACTTTAGGTACCCACGAGCAGTACTTC. Encoded protein: CATLGTHEQYF.

This clonotype was seen more than once but under ten times. The chain joins TRBV2 to TRBJ2-3; TRBD2 matches 7 bases. Germline V lookup: CDR1 SNHLY, CDR2 FYNNEI. With V trimmed by 7 bases and J by 2 bases, 12 bases remained unmatched. This CDR3 region has 16 residues. CDR3 in amino acids: CASNDPREDSTDTQYF. The CDR3 region has the DNA TGTGCCAGCAACGACCCCCGGGAGGATTCCACAGATACGCAGTATTTT.

This chain joins TRBV5-1 and TRBJ2-7; TRBD1 matches 10 bases. The CDR3 covers 14 residues. V shed 2 bases and J 5 bases; nucleotides not matched to a gene: 4. Germline CDR1 is SGHRS and CDR2 is YFSETQ. The chain's CDR3 is CASSLTGTGDEQYF. DNA of the CDR3: TGCGCCAGCAGCTTAACCGGGACAGGGGACGAGCAGTACTTC.

Here the CDR3 reads CASSLYRDRTDTQYF. The CDR3 DNA reads TGTGCCAGCAGCTTATATCGAGACCGCACAGATACGCAGTATTTT. V gene TRBV7-3 combines with J gene TRBJ2-3; the D is unclear. The germline CDR1 and CDR2 sequences are SGHTA and FQGTGA. The length of the CDR3 is 15 residues. The V end lost 2 bases, the J end lost 1 base, and 10 bases lay between the germline ends.

This clonotype was seen only a few times. The chain joins TRBV12-3 or TRBV12-4 to TRBJ2-5, with TRBD1 matching 7 bases. The CDR3 totals 16 residues. With V trimmed by 5 bases and J by 2 bases, 11 bases remained unmatched. CDR3 loop: CASSQRQGWAQETQYF. The CDR3, as DNA: TGTGCCAGCAGTCAAAGACAGGGATGGGCACAAGAGACCCAGTACTTC.

V usage is TRBV20-1 and J usage is TRBJ1-6; D is unresolved. Trimming pared 2 bases from V and 8 bases from J, leaving 10 bases between. The CDR3 has 13 residues. CDR1 is DFQATT and CDR2 is SNEGSKA in the germline V gene (reference sequence). The CDR3 nucleotides are TGCAGTGCTAGACAGGTTGGGCATTCACCCCTCCACTTT. Translated, it gives CSARQVGHSPLHF.

V usage is TRBV24-1 and J usage is TRBJ2-2; D is uncertain. Germline CDR1 and CDR2: KGHDR and SFDVKD. The V and J ends lost 0 bases and 6 bases respectively, with 10 bases between them. The CDR3 sequence is 15 residues long. The chain's CDR3 is CATSDLRVLAGELFF. CDR3 in DNA: TGTGCCACCAGTGATTTGCGGGTATTGGCCGGGGAGCTGTTTTTT.

The sample holds many counts of this clonotype. The chain uses TRBV7-9 and TRBJ2-3; D unclear. This CDR3 is built from 13 residues. Germline CDR1 is SEHNR and CDR2 is FQNEAQ (reference sequence). The germline V and J ends were trimmed by 5 bases and 6 bases, with 12 bases remaining between them. The CDR3, as DNA: TGTGCCAGCAGCCTCTCTGTCGAGGATACGCAGTATTTT. Encoded protein: CASSLSVEDTQYF.

This chain uses TRBV20-1 with TRBJ1-6; D might be TRBD1 (6 bases). The V end was cut by 6 bases, the J end by 0 bases, with 12 bases between. Looked up from germline, CDR1 is DFQATT and CDR2 is SNEGSKA (reference sequence). This CDR3 region has 15 residues. CDR3 region: CSALTGTSYNSPLHF. The CDR3 nucleotides read TGCAGTGCGCTCACAGGGACCTCCTATAATTCACCCCTCCACTTT.

A few counts support this clonotype. CDR3 sequence (DNA): TGCAGCGTTGACGGAGTTCTGTGGGGCGGGAGGAGCGAGCAGTTCTTC. As protein: CSVDGVLWGGRSEQFF. The rearrangement uses TRBV29-1 and TRBJ2-1; 8 positions match TRBD2. CDR1 SQVTM and CDR2 ANQGSEA come from the germline V gene. V lost 3 bases, J lost 10 bases, and 17 bases stayed unmatched. The CDR3 runs to 16 residues.

Details on this clonotype: The conserved phenylalanine or tryptophan normally closing the CDR3 is absent here, so this likely arose from a read error. No DNA is shown, since the ends of the CDR3 on it are uncertain; the CDR3 is the one TCRdb lists. V is TRBV6-2 or TRBV6-3 and J is TRBJ2-1; TRBD2, the D gene given by the table, was not confirmed from the DNA. The V gene's germline CDR1 is MNHEY and CDR2 SVGEGT. The CDR3 extends over 15 residues, inclusive of both ends. The CDR3 loop reads CASSYLAVPKLAGHL.

The V gene is TRBV11-3, the J gene TRBJ2-2; 7 bases are a match to TRBD1. The CDR3 runs 14 residues. Germline-derived CDR1 and CDR2 are SGHNT and YENEEA. Trimming removed 4 bases from V and 6 bases from J; junction bases left unmatched: 5. The CDR3 loop reads CASSSTGAPGELFF. DNA of the CDR3: TGTGCCAGCAGCTCAACAGGGGCTCCCGGGGAGCTGTTTTTT.